The 8 T cell receptor beta chains below come from one sample, sequenced in a study of blood T cell repertoires in COVID-19. Profiling relied on immunoSEQ multiplex PCR, and the TCRdb table lists in-frame clones only, not all of them. The sample shows over 200,000 clones, roughly 84% of them seen only once. Sequencing input: peripheral blood. The source is a man aged 40-50 years who had recovered from COVID-19.

The V and J genes are TRBV19 and TRBJ2-5, with D possibly TRBD1 on 5 matching bases. The V end lost 4 bases, the J end lost 4 bases, and 16 bases lay between the germline ends. The CDR3 loop spans 15 amino acids. Germline V gene lookup returns CDR1 LNHDA and CDR2 SQIVND (reference sequence). In nucleotides, the CDR3 is TGTGCCAGTAGTAGAAGGGGAACCTCAGTAGAGACCCAGTACTTC. Its protein product is CASSRRGTSVETQYF.

The J gene is TRBJ2-7, the V gene TRBV4-3, with 9 bases matching TRBD1. V gave up 2 bases and J gave up 5 bases; unmatched junction bases: 7. The germline CDR1 and CDR2 sequences are LGHNA and YSLEER. The CDR3 is made up of 15 amino acids. Here the CDR3 reads CASSQTPGTGHEQYF. The CDR3 nucleotides are TGCGCCAGCAGCCAAACCCCCGGGACAGGGCACGAGCAGTACTTC.

The chain joins TRBV20-1 to TRBJ2-1, with D maybe TRBD2 (6 bases). The CDR3 has 11 amino acids. Germline V gene sequence: CDR1 DFQATT, CDR2 SNEGSKA (reference sequence). V was shortened by 7 bases and J by 9 bases, with 13 bases between the two germline ends. CDR3 in amino acids: CSVGAGIEQFF. The DNA of the CDR3 is TGCAGTGTAGGCGCGGGGATTGAGCAGTTCTTC.

This chain connects TRBV18 to TRBJ2-5, with D possibly matching TRBD2 (5 bases). With 2 bases removed from V and 3 bases from J, the gap between germline ends came to 7 bases. The CDR3 totals 13 residues. Germline V lookup: CDR1 KGHSH, CDR2 LQKENI. The CDR3 protein is CASSPSGKETQYF. The CDR3 coding sequence is TGTGCCAGCTCACCAAGCGGCAAAGAGACCCAGTACTTC. Based on the CDR3 plus reference TRBV18 and TRBJ2-5, the full variable domain is NAGVMQNPRHLVRRRGQEARLRCSPMKGHSHVYWYRQLPEEGLKFMVYLQKENIIDESGMPKERFSAEFPKEGPSILRIQQVVRGDSAAYFCASSPSGKETQYFGPGTRLLVL.

This sequence joins TRBV5-5 and TRBJ1-6; no clear D. Germline values: CDR1 SGHKS, CDR2 YYEKEE (reference sequence). CDR3 length: 12 amino acids. The V end lost 5 bases, the J end lost 6 bases, and 6 bases lay between the germline ends. The CDR3 is CASREPNSPLHF. In DNA form, the CDR3 reads TGTGCCAGCAGGGAGCCTAATTCACCCCTCCACTTT.

V usage is TRBV20-1 and J usage is TRBJ1-1, with D possibly TRBD1 on 5 matching bases. CDR1 is DFQATT and CDR2 is SNEGSKA in the germline V gene (reference sequence). This CDR3 is 11 amino acids long. Trimming shortened V by 3 bases and J by 11 bases, and 13 bases separated the two germline ends. CDR3 amino acids: CSASRAQVAFF. The CDR3 nucleotides read TGCAGTGCTAGCAGGGCTCAGGTGGCTTTCTTT.

This chain links TRBV2 with TRBJ2-7; 10 nucleotides agree with TRBD2. The V gene's germline CDR1 is SNHLY and CDR2 FYNNEI. The CDR3 contains 20 residues. V shed 6 bases and J 0 bases; nucleotides not matched to a gene: 20. This chain's CDR3 is CASSHPQRLAGVRYSYEQYF. The CDR3 nucleotides are TGTGCCAGCAGCCATCCACAGCGGCTAGCGGGAGTCCGATACTCCTACGAGCAGTACTTC.

This clone was found once. The rearrangement links TRBV5-1 to TRBJ2-2; 9 nucleotides line up with TRBD1. The junction had 4 bases not matched to a gene; V was cut back by 3 bases and J by 1 base. Germline V gene sequence: CDR1 SGHRS, CDR2 YFSETQ. CDR3 length: 16 residues. The CDR3 spells CASSSAGQGNTGELFF. CDR3 DNA: TGCGCCAGCAGCTCGGCGGGACAGGGGAACACCGGGGAGCTGTTTTTT.